These T cell receptor beta chains were read from a single sample in a study of Ad26.COV2.S vaccination and SARS-CoV-2 variants. Here immunoSEQ multiplex PCR was the method, and the copy in TCRdb shows in-frame clones only, minus some. The sample records roughly 700,000 clones, about 90% being singletons. The sequencing used peripheral blood, collected in a trial of Ad26.COV2.S vaccine versus placebo. Source of these receptors: a person aged 18-60 years who received the Ad26.COV2.S COVID-19 vaccine or a placebo. Both conserved end residues are trimmed from each CDR3.

j_gene: TRBJ2-5; v_gene: TRBV19; CDR3aa: ASSAIRGETQY
j_gene: TRBJ2-1; v_gene: TRBV27; CDR3aa: ASGWTGTNEQF
j_gene: TRBJ2-1; v_gene: TRBV7-2; CDR3aa: ASSLYGTSESGEQF
j_gene: TRBJ1-1; v_gene: TRBV6-5; CDR3aa: ASSYARRNTEAF
j_gene: TRBJ1-5; v_gene: TRBV2; CDR3aa: ASALSTGTEQPQH
j_gene: TRBJ1-3; v_gene: TRBV6-5; CDR3aa: ASSMAGTTGNTIY
j_gene: TRBJ2-7; v_gene: TRBV6-2/TRBV6-3; CDR3aa: ASSRDTFYEQY
j_gene: TRBJ1-1; v_gene: TRBV19; CDR3aa: ASSSGRGQAGAF
j_gene: TRBJ1-1; v_gene: TRBV6-5; CDR3aa: ASSYSGGPYTEAF
j_gene: TRBJ2-7; v_gene: TRBV25-1; CDR3aa: ASSASDRRFHEQY
j_gene: TRBJ2-3; v_gene: TRBV11-3; CDR3aa: ASSEVEGSDTQY
j_gene: TRBJ1-1; v_gene: TRBV11-3; CDR3aa: ASSSDMNTEAF
j_gene: TRBJ2-3; v_gene: TRBV2; CDR3aa: ASSPVPDTQY
j_gene: TRBJ1-2; v_gene: TRBV11-2; CDR3aa: ASSLDRGTNYGYT
j_gene: TRBJ2-2; v_gene: TRBV3-1/TRBV3-2; CDR3aa: ASRRTGELF
j_gene: TRBJ1-1; v_gene: TRBV10-3; CDR3aa: AISEKKVTEAF
j_gene: TRBJ1-5; v_gene: TRBV7-9; CDR3aa: ASSYGQGQPQH